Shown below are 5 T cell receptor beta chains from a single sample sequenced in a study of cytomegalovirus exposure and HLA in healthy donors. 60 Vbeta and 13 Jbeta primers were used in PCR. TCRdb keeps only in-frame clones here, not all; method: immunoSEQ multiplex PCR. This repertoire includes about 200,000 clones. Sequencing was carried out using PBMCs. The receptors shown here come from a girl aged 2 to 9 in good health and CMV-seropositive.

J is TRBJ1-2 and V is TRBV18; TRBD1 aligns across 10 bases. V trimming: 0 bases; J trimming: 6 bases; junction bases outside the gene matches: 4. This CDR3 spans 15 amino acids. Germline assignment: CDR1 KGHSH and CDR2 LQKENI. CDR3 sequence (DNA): TGTGCCAGCTCACCACCCCCGACAGGGGGCCATGGCTACACCTTC. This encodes CASSPPPTGGHGYTF.

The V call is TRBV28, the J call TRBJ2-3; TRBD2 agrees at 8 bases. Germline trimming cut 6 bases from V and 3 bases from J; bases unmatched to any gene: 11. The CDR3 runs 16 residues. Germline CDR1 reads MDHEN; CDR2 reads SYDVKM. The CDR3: CASSTVFSGKTDTQYF. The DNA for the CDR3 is TGTGCCAGCAGCACCGTGTTTAGCGGGAAGACAGATACGCAGTATTTT.

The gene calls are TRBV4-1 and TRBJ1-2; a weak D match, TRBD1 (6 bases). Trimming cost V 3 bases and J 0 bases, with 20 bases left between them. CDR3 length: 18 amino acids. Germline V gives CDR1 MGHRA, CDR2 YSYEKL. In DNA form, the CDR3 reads TGCGCCAGCAGCCATGGGGGCGGAGCAGGACGAGCTAACTATGGCTACACCTTC. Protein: CASSHGGGAGRANYGYTF.

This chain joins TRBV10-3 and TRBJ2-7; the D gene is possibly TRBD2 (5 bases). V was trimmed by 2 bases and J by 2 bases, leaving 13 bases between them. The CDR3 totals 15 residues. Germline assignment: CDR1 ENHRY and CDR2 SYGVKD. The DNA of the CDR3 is TGTGCCATCAGTGAGGGGGAGCCCACCACCTACGAGCAGTACTTC. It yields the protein CAISEGEPTTYEQYF.

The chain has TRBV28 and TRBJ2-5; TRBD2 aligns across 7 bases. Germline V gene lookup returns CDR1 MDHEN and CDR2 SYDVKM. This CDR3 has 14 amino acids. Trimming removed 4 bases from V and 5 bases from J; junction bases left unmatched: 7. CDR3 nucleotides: TGTGCCAGCAGTTCTAGCGGAGCGCGGGAGACCCAGTACTTC. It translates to CASSSSGARETQYF.